The rows below give T cell receptor beta chains drawn from one sample of a study of chemoradiotherapy in HPV16-positive cancers. The protocol was immunoSEQ multiplex PCR, while the TCRdb copy is restricted to in-frame clones and leaves out a portion. The sample has some 7,000 clones, less than 90% seen once. This material was acquired from a patient who underwent chemoradiotherapy. The receptors were sampled from a human donor with HPV-associated anogenital cancer. CDR3s include the opening cysteine and the closing phenylalanine or tryptophan. The D gene is left open where the match is weak. Where a row states a size, it is once, few, many or the class of an expanded clone; other rows omit it.

cdr3_nt cdr3_aa j_call v_call d_call clone_size
TGTGCCAGCAGCTGGACAGGGGGTACCGGGGAGCTGTTTTTT CASSWTGGTGELFF TRBJ2-2 TRBV7-2 TRBD1 -
TGCAGCGTTGACAGGGGGGGAGAGACCCAGTACTTC CSVDRGGETQYF TRBJ2-5 TRBV29-1 - -
TGTGCCAACCAGCGGGAGTGTGGGGCACAAGAGACCCAGTACTTC CANQRECGAQETQYF TRBJ2-5 TRBV6-4 TRBD2 -
TGTGCCAGTAGTACCGGACAGTGGGACAGTTACGAGCAGTACTTC CASSTGQWDSYEQYF TRBJ2-7 TRBV19 TRBD1 -
TGTGCCAGTAGTATAGACAAACAGGGATTAGGCGGCTACACCTTC CASSIDKQGLGGYTF TRBJ1-2 TRBV19 - few
TGTGCCAGTAGTATCTGGCAGCCCGACACCGGGGAGCTGTTTTTT CASSIWQPDTGELFF TRBJ2-2 TRBV19 - -
TGTGCCAGCAACCGGGACTGGAACTACAATGAGCAGTTCTTC CASNRDWNYNEQFF TRBJ2-1 TRBV7-8 - -
TGTGCCAGCTCACTAGGACAGGGGGAGACCCAGTACTTC CASSLGQGETQYF TRBJ2-5 TRBV18 TRBD1 -
TGTGCCAGCAGCTTAGCGCGCCGGACTAGCGGGAGGGGACGCTACGAGCAGTACTTC CASSLARRTSGRGRYEQYF TRBJ2-7 TRBV7-9 TRBD2 -
TGTGCCAGCAGTGACCTCGGTTTGGGGGAGCAGTACTTC CASSDLGLGEQYF TRBJ2-7 TRBV2 - -
TGTGCCAGCAACACCGATGGCGGGAACTCCTACGAGCAGTACTTC CASNTDGGNSYEQYF TRBJ2-7 TRBV25-1 - once
TGCGCCAGCAGTCCCCGCCCCCAGCTCCTACGGGGAAACACCATATATTTT CASSPRPQLLRGNTIYF TRBJ1-3 TRBV23-1 - -
TGTGCCAGCAGTTACGGGCAGGGCGGACGTACCGGGGAGCTGTTTTTT CASSYGQGGRTGELFF TRBJ2-2 TRBV6-6 - -
TGTGCCAGCTTAATCCAGGGATTGAACACTGAAGCTTTCTTT CASLIQGLNTEAFF TRBJ1-1 TRBV18 - -
TGTGCCAGCAGCCCACTGACTAGCTTCGGCGGGGAGCTGTTTTTT CASSPLTSFGGELFF TRBJ2-2 TRBV11-2 TRBD2 -
TGCGCCAGCAGCTTTTCAATTCGCGAGGGGCTGCGGAATGAGCAGTTCTTC CASSFSIREGLRNEQFF TRBJ2-1 TRBV5-1 - -
TGTGCCAGCAGCTTGCCGGGGGCTCAAGAGACCCAGTACTTC CASSLPGAQETQYF TRBJ2-5 TRBV5-4 - -
TGTGCCAGTAGTATCTCTATAAACACTGAAGCTTTCTTT CASSISINTEAFF TRBJ1-1 TRBV19 - -
TGTGCCAGCAGTTCGCCTCACTCGGGACTAGCGCTCTACGAGCAGTACTTC CASSSPHSGLALYEQYF TRBJ2-7 TRBV27 TRBD2 -
TGTGCCAGCAGCTTAACTTCGCAAGGGTACTATGGCTACACCTTC CASSLTSQGYYGYTF TRBJ1-2 TRBV7-6 - -
TGTGCCAGCAGGGCAGGGCGATTTGGCACTGAAGCTTTCTTT CASRAGRFGTEAFF TRBJ1-1 TRBV6-5 - -
TGTGCCAGCAGTTACTCGAGGACAGGGGTCGGTTCACCCCTCCACTTT CASSYSRTGVGSPLHF TRBJ1-6 TRBV6-5 TRBD1 -
TGCGCCAGCAGTCCGGTAGGGGGCACCTATAATTCACCCCTCCACTTT CASSPVGGTYNSPLHF TRBJ1-6 TRBV5-1 TRBD1 once
TGTGCCACCAGCAGAGATCTGGCGTTGACCGGCTACACCTTC CATSRDLALTGYTF TRBJ1-2 TRBV15 - few
TGTGCCATCTGGAACGGGGGACAGCAAGAGACCCAGTACTTC CAIWNGGQQETQYF TRBJ2-5 TRBV10-3 - -
TGTGCCAGCAGTTACTCTGAAAGGGTGGGTGGCTACACCTTC CASSYSERVGGYTF TRBJ1-2 TRBV6-5 - -
TGTGCCAGCAGCCAATCCGGAGGTGGCGGCAATGAGCAGTTCTTC CASSQSGGGGNEQFF TRBJ2-1 TRBV14 - -
TGTGCCTGGGACACAGGGGGTAGCTATGGCTACACCTTC CAWDTGGSYGYTF TRBJ1-2 TRBV30 TRBD1 -
TGTGCCAGCAGTGACTACCAACTTGAAGCTTTCTTT CASSDYQLEAFF TRBJ1-1 TRBV25-1 - -
TGTGCCAGCAGCCAAGACGGGTTAGCGGGAGTGGAGTTGACCAAAAACATTCAGTACTTC CASSQDGLAGVELTKNIQYF TRBJ2-4 TRBV4-2 TRBD2 -
TGTGCCAGCAGCTTGGCAGTAGTGGATACGCAGTATTTT CASSLAVVDTQYF TRBJ2-3 TRBV5-6 - -
TGTGCCAGCACTACTGGGGCTCCCAACTACGAGCAGTACTTC CASTTGAPNYEQYF TRBJ2-7 TRBV28 - large
TGTGCCAGCAAGGAGGGAGGGCCGATGTCCGATGAGCAGTTCTTC CASKEGGPMSDEQFF TRBJ2-1 TRBV27 TRBD2 -
TGTGCCAGCACCCGACCCGACGGACAAGAGACCCAGTACTTC CASTRPDGQETQYF TRBJ2-5 TRBV27 - -
TGTGCCAGCAGCTCCCAAGAGACCCAGTACTTC CASSSQETQYF TRBJ2-5 TRBV7-9 - -
TGTGCCAGCAGCGTTTTCCCAGGGCATCCCTACGAGCAGTACTTC CASSVFPGHPYEQYF TRBJ2-7 TRBV9 - once
TGTGCCAGTAGCTCCGGGACAGGGATACAGATAACGCAGTATTTT CASSSGTGIQITQYF TRBJ2-3 TRBV19 TRBD1 -
TGTGCCAGCAGTGCCTTGTACACCGGGGAGCTGTTTTTT CASSALYTGELFF TRBJ2-2 TRBV6-4 - -
TGCGCCAGCCGGATGGGGCCGGGAGGCGGTAGGAACGGGGAGCTGTTTTTT CASRMGPGGGRNGELFF TRBJ2-2 TRBV5-1 TRBD2 -
TGTGCCAGCAGGGGGTCGGTGGACACCGGGGAGCTGTTTTTT CASRGSVDTGELFF TRBJ2-2 TRBV2 - -
TGTGCCAGTAGTATCGCGGCAGGGGGCTCCGATACGCAGTATTTT CASSIAAGGSDTQYF TRBJ2-3 TRBV19 TRBD1 -
TGTGCCACCAGCAGAGAAATCTCTGGAAACACCATATATTTT CATSREISGNTIYF TRBJ1-3 TRBV15 - -
TGTGCCAGCAGCCACCCCGGGACTAGCCAAGAGACCCAGTACTTC CASSHPGTSQETQYF TRBJ2-5 TRBV4-2 TRBD2 -
TGCGCCAGCAGCCTCCGACTAGCGAGGTACGCTCAGCGAGAGACCCAGTACTTC CASSLRLARYAQRETQYF TRBJ2-5 TRBV5-1 TRBD2 -
TGCGCCAGCAGCGAGGGACTAGCGGGATCGGGTGAGCAGTTCTTC CASSEGLAGSGEQFF TRBJ2-1 TRBV23-1 TRBD2 few
TGTGCCAGCAGCTTATTGCTAGCGGGCCGCACAGATACGCAGTATTTT CASSLLLAGRTDTQYF TRBJ2-3 TRBV11-3 TRBD2 -
TGTGCCAGCAGCAGCGGGAGGCGCACCGGGGAGCTGTTTTTT CASSSGRRTGELFF TRBJ2-2 TRBV7-6 TRBD2 -
TGTGCCAGCAGCTTGGCTATCGTCGGTTCTGGGAGCAATCAGCCCCAGCATTTT CASSLAIVGSGSNQPQHF TRBJ1-5 TRBV5-6 - -
TGTGCCAGTAGTCTGCAGGGGATGCCTAGCGGGAGGCCTCAGACCCAGTACTTC CASSLQGMPSGRPQTQYF TRBJ2-5 TRBV19 TRBD2 -
TGTGCCAGCAGCTTATCTAGCGGAGAGACCCAGTACTTC CASSLSSGETQYF TRBJ2-5 TRBV7-9 TRBD2 -
TGTGCCAGCAAAAGAGGGGGCGGATTTACTAATGAAAAACTGTTTTTT CASKRGGGFTNEKLFF TRBJ1-4 TRBV7-2 TRBD1 few
TGTGCCAGCAGCCAAGATATCACGGCCCGCTCTGGAAACACCATATATTTT CASSQDITARSGNTIYF TRBJ1-3 TRBV14 - -
TGTGCCAGTAATTCACTAGCGGGAGTTCACAATGAGCAGTTCTTC CASNSLAGVHNEQFF TRBJ2-1 TRBV19 TRBD2 -
TGTGCCAGTAGCAATGGTGGGACAAAGATAAACGAGCAGTACTTC CASSNGGTKINEQYF TRBJ2-7 TRBV19 - -
TGTGCCAGCTCACCACCGGATGGGGCAACTAATGAAAAACTGTTTTTT CASSPPDGATNEKLFF TRBJ1-4 TRBV18 - once
TGTGCCAGTAGACAGGGTTTGGGCAATCAGCCCCAGCATTTT CASRQGLGNQPQHF TRBJ1-5 TRBV19 - -
TGTGCCAGCAGCGTAGGAATTGGGCTGGAGCAGTTCTTC CASSVGIGLEQFF TRBJ2-1 TRBV9 - -
TGCAGCGTTGAGGGGGGGTCGGGGTCGTTGGACGAGCAGTACTTC CSVEGGSGSLDEQYF TRBJ2-7 TRBV29-1 TRBD2 -
TGCAGCTCCCCAGGGACCCTACACACAGATACGCAGTATTTT CSSPGTLHTDTQYF TRBJ2-3 TRBV29-1 - -